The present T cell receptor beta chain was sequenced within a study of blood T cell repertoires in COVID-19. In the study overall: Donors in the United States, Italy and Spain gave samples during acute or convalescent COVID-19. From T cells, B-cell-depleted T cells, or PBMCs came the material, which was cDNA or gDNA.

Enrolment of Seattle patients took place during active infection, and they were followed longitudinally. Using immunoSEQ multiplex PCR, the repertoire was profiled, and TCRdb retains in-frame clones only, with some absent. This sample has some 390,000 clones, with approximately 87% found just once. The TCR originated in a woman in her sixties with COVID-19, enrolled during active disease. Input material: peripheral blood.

CDR3 residues: CASSRAGAHNNEQFF. CDR3 nucleotide sequence: TGTGCCAGCAGCCGAGCGGGGGCGCACAACAATGAGCAGTTCTTC. This chain connects TRBV3-1 (or the pseudogene TRBV3-2) to TRBJ2-1; 8 bases are a match to TRBD2. CDR1 is LGHDT and CDR2 is YNNKEL in the germline V gene (reference sequence). The CDR3 length is 15 residues. J was trimmed by 5 bases and V by 4 bases; bases with no gene match: 7.